This T cell receptor beta chain is from a study of T cell clusters in autoimmune cytopenias. General study findings and limits: TRB repertoire shifts in secondary cytopenia and chronic lymphocytic leukemia mostly reflected lymphoma, not autoimmunity.

Roughly 38,000 genome equivalents of blood DNA were amplified for TRB. Multiplex touch-down PCR amplified TRB using TRB-A and TRB-B pools in one tube. TCRdb re-called the multiplex PCR reads; one entry per CDR3 protein, DNA not given. Here the sample table reports around 5,000 distinct CDR3 sequences. There are 15 residues in the CDR3. Germline values: CDR1 LNHNV, CDR2 YYDKDF (reference sequence). This clonotype ranks as medium-sized in terms of frequency. What it recognizes is unknown. The same data also contributed to another study, on T cell repertoires in aging, cancer and after chemotherapy. That source notes: The repertoire data cannot show anything about immunological memory following chemotherapy.

The sequenced sample was peripheral blood. This TCR derives from a human donor in good health. The chain is built from TRBV15 and TRBJ2-3; there is no DNA to check the TCRdb D call of TRBD2. The chain's CDR3 is CATSRGDSHLDTQYF.